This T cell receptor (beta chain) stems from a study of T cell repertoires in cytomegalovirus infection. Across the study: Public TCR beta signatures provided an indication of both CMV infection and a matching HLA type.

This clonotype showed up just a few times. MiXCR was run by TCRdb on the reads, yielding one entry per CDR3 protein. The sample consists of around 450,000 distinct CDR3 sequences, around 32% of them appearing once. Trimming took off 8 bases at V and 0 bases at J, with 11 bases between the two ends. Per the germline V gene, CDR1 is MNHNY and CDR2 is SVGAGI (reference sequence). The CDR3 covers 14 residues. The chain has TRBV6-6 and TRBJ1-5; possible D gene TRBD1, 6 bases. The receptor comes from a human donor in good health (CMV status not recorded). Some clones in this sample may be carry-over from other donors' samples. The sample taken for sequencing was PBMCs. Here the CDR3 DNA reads TGTGCCAGCTGGGGGGGCTATAGCAATCAGCCCCAGCATTTT. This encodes CASWGGYSNQPQHF.